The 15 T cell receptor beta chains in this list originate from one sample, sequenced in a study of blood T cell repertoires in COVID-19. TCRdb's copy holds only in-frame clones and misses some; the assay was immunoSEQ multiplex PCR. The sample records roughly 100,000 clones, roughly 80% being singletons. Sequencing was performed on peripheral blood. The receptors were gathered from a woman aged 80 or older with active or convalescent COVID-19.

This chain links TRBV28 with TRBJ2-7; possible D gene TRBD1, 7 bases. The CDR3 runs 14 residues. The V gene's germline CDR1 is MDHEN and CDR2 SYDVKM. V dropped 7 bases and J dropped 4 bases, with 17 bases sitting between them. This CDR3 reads CASTQGGFWYEQYF. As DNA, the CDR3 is TGTGCCAGCACCCAGGGGGGATTTTGGTACGAGCAGTACTTC.

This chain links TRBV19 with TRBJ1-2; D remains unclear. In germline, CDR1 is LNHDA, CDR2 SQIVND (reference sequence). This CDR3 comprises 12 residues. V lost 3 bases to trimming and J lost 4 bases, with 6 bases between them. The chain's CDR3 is CASSIDIYGYTF. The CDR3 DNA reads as TGTGCCAGTAGTATTGACATCTATGGCTACACCTTC.

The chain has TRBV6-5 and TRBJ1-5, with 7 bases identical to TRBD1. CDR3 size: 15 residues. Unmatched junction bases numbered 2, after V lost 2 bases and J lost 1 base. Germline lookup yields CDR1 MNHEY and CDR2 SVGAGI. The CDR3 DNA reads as TGTGCCAGCAGTTACGGGGGACAGAGCAATCAGCCCCAGCATTTT. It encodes CASSYGGQSNQPQHF.

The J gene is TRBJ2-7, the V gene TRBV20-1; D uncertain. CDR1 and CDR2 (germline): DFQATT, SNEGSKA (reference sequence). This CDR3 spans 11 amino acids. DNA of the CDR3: TGCAATAAGAAAGGCGGCTGCGAGCAGTACTTC. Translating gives CNKKGGCEQYF.

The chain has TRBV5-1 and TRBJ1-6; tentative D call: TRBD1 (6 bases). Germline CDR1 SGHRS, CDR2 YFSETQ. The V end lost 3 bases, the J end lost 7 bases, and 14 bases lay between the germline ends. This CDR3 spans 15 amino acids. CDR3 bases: TGCGCCAGCAGCTCAGGGGAACAGGAGAATTCACCCCTCCACTTT. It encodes CASSSGEQENSPLHF.

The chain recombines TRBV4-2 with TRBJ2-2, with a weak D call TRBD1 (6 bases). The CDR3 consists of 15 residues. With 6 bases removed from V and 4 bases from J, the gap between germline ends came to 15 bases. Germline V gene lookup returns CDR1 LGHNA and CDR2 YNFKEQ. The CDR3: CASRLTTGSTGELFF. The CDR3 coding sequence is TGTGCCAGCAGGCTGACTACAGGGTCCACCGGGGAGCTGTTTTTT.

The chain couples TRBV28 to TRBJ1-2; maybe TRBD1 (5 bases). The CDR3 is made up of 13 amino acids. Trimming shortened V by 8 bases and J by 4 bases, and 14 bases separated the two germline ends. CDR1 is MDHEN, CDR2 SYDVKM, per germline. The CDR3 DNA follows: TGTGCCAGCGGCCCGACAGCCCCCTATGGCTACACCTTC. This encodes CASGPTAPYGYTF.

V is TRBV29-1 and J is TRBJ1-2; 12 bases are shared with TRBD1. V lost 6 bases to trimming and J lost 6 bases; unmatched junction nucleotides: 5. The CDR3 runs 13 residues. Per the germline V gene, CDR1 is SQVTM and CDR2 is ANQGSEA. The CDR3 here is CSVTGQGADGYTF. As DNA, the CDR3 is TGCAGCGTCACGGGACAGGGGGCGGATGGCTACACCTTC.

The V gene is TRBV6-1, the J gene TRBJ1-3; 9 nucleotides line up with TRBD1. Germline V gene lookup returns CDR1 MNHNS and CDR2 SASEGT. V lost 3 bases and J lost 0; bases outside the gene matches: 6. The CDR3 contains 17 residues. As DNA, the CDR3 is TGTGCCAGCAGTGAGTGGGGGACAGGGAACTCTGGAAACACCATATATTTT. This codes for CASSEWGTGNSGNTIYF.

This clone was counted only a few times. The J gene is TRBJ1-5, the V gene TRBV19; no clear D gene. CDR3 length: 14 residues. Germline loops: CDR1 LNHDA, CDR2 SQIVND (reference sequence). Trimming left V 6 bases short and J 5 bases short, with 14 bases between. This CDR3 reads CASSMDGSYQPQHF. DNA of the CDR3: TGTGCCAGTAGCATGGACGGGAGCTATCAGCCCCAGCATTTT.

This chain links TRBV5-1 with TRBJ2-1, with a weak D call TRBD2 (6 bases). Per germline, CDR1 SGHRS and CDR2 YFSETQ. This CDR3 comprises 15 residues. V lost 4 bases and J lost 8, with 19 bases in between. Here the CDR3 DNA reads TGCGCCAGCAGCATGGACGGGGGTGGGGTCGATGAGCAGTTCTTC. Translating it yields CASSMDGGGVDEQFF.

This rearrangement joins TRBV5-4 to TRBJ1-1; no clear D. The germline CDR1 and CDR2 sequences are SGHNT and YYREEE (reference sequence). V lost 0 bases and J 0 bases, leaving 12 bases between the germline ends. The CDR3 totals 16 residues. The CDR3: CASSLGSTSMNTEAFF. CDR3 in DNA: TGTGCCAGCAGCTTGGGTTCGACATCCATGAACACTGAAGCTTTCTTT.

The chain's CDR3 is CSVDGQISYNEQFF. The DNA for the CDR3 is TGCAGCGTTGATGGGCAGATTTCCTACAATGAGCAGTTCTTC. The chain couples TRBV29-1 to TRBJ2-1, with D unresolved. The V and J ends lost 3 bases and 1 base respectively, with 10 bases between them. Germline CDR1 and CDR2: SQVTM and ANQGSEA. This CDR3 spans 14 amino acids.

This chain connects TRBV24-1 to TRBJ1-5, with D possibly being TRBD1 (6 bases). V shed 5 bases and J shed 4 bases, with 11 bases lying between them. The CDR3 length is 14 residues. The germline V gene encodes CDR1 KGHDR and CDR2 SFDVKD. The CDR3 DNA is TGTGCCACCAGTGTGGCAGGGGTGAATCAGCCCCAGCATTTT. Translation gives CATSVAGVNQPQHF.

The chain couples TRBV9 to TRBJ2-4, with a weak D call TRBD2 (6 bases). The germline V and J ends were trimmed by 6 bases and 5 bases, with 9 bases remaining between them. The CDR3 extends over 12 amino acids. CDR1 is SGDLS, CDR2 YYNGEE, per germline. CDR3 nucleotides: TGTGCCAGCACCATAGCGGAAAACATTCAGTACTTC. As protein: CASTIAENIQYF. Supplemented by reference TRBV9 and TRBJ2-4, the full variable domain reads DSGVTQTPKHLITATGQRVTLRCSPRSGDLSVYWYQQSLDQGLQFLIQYYNGEERAKGNILERFSAQQFPDLHSELNLSSLELGDSALYFCASTIAENIQYFGAGTRLSVL.